This T cell receptor (beta chain) came from a study of cytomegalovirus exposure and HLA in healthy donors. Regarding the study as a whole: TCR beta V- and J-gene trimming was later associated with a missense DCLRE1C variant.

About this clone: What it recognizes is unknown.

The PCR employed 60 Vbeta primers together with 13 Jbeta primers. Some clones are missing from TCRdb's copy, which holds only in-frame ones; the method was immunoSEQ multiplex PCR. Of approximately 160,000 clones in the sample, about 76% were seen once. The CDR3 runs to 14 residues. Trimming took 1 base from V and 4 from J; bases not matched to a gene: 2. The germline V gene has CDR1 LNHNV and CDR2 YYDKDF (reference sequence). The chain combines TRBV15 with TRBJ1-2; TRBD1 matches 8 bases. The clonotype was recovered from a woman aged 40 to 50 in good health and CMV-seropositive. The specimen sequenced was PBMCs. The CDR3 loop reads CATSRGDRGYGYTF. Written as DNA, the CDR3 is TGTGCCACCAGCAGAGGTGACAGGGGCTATGGCTACACCTTC.